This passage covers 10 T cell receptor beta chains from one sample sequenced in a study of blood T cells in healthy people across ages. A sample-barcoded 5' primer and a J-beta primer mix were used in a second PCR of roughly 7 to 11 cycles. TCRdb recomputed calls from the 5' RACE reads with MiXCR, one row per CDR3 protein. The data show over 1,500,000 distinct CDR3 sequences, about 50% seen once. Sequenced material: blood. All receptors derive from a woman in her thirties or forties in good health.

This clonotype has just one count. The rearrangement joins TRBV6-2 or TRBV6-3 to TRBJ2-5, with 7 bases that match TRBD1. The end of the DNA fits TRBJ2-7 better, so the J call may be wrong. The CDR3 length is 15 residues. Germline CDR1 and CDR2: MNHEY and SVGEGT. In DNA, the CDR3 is TGTGCCAGCAGTTACGTGCCGGGACAGTCCTACGAGCAGTACTTC. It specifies CASSYVPGQSYEQYF.

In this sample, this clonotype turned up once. The CDR3 nucleotides are TGCGCCAGCAGCCAAGATGTGAACCGAATGAACACTGAAGCTTTCTTT. Translating it yields CASSQDVNRMNTEAFF. The chain employs TRBV4-1 and TRBJ1-1; D gene ambiguous. The germline V and J ends were trimmed by 0 bases and 0 bases, with 11 bases remaining between them. In germline, CDR1 is MGHRA, CDR2 YSYEKL. There are 16 residues in the CDR3.

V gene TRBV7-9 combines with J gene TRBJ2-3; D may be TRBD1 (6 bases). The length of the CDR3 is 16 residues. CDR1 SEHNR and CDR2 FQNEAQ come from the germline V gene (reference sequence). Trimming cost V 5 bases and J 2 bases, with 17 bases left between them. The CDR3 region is CASSTTGHPYTDTQYF. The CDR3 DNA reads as TGTGCCAGCAGCACGACGGGACATCCGTACACAGATACGCAGTATTTT.

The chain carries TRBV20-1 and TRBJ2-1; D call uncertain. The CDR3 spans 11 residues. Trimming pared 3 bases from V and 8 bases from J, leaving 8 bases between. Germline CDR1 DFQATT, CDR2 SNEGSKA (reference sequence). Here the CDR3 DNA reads TGCAGTGCTAGTAGCTCGGATGAGCAGTTCTTC. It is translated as CSASSSDEQFF.

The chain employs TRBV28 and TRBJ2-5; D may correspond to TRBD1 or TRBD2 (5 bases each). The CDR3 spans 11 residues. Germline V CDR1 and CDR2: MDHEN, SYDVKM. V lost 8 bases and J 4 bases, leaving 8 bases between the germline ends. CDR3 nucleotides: TGTGCCAGCGGGGACCCAGAGACCCAGTACTTC. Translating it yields CASGDPETQYF.

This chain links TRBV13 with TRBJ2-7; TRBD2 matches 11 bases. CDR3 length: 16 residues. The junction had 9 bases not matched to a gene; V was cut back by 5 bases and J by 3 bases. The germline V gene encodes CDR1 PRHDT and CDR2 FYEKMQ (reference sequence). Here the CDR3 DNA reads TGTGCCAGCAGCCCCCCTCTAGCGGGGGGCGTCTACGAGCAGTACTTC. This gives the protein CASSPPLAGGVYEQYF.

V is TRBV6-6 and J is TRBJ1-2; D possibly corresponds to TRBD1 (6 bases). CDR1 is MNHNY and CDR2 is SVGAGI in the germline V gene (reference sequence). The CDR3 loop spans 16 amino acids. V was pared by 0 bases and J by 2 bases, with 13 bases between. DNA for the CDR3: TGTGCCAGCAGTTACTCTTTCCGGGACACCAACTATGGCTACACCTTC. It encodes CASSYSFRDTNYGYTF.

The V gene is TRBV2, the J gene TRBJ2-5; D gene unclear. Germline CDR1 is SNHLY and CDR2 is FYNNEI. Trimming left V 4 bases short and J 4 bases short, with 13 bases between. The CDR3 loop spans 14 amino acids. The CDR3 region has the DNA TGTGCCAGCAGTGGGGAACCCTCTACAGAGACCCAGTACTTC. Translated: CASSGEPSTETQYF.

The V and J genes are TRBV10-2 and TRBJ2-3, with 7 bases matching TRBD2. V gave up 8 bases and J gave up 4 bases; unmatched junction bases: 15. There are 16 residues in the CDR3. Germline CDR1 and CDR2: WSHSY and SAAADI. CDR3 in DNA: TGCGCCAGCCGGACGCGCGGGGCGGGGGTGGCAGATACGCAGTATTTT. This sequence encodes CASRTRGAGVADTQYF.

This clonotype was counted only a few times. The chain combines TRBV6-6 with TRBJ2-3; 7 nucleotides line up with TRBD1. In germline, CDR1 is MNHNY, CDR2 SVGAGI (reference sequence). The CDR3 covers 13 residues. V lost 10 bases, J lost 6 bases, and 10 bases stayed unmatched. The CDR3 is CAILAGGRDTQYF. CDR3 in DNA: TGTGCCATCCTAGCAGGGGGAAGGGATACGCAGTATTTT.